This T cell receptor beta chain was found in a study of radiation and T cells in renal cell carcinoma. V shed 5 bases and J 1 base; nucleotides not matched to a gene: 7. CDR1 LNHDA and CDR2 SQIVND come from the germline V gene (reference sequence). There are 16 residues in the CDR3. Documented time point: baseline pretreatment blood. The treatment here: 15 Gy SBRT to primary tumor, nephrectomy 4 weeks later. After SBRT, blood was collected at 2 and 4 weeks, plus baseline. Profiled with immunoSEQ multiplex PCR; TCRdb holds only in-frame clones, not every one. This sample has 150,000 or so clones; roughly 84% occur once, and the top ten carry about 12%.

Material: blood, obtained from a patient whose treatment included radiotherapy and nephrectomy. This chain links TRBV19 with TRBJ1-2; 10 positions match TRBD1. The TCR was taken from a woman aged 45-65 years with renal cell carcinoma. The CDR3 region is CASSYSGDRGNYGYTF. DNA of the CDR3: TGTGCCAGTAGTTATTCCGGGGACAGGGGTAACTATGGCTACACCTTC.